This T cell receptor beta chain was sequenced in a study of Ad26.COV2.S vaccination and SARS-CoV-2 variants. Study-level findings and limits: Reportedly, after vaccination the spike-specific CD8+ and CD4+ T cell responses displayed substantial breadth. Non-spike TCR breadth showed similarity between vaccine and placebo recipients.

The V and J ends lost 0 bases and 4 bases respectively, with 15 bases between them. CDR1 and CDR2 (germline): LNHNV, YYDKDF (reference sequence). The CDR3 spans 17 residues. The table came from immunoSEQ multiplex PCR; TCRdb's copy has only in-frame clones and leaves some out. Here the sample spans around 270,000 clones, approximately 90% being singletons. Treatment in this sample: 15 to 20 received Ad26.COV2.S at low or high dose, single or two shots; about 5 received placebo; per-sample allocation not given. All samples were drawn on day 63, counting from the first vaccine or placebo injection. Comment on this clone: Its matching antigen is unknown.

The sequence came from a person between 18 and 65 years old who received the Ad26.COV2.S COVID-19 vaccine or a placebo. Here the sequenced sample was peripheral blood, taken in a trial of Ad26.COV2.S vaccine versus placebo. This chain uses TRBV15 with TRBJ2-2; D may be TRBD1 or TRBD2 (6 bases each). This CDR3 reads CATSRDSWGATTGELFF. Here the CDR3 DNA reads TGTGCCACCAGCAGAGATTCGTGGGGGGCAACCACCGGGGAGCTGTTTTTT. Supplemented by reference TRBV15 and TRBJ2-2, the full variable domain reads DAMVIQNPRYQVTQFGKPVTLSCSQTLNHNVMYWYQQKSSQAPKLLFHYYDKDFNNEADTPDNFQSRRPNTSFCFLDIRSPGLGDTAMYLCATSRDSWGATTGELFFGEGSRLTVL.